These 32 T cell receptor beta chains originate from one sample sequenced in a study of T-cell reconstitution after alpha-beta-depleted transplantation in children. TCRbeta library construction was performed incorporating unique molecular identifiers. Each CDR3 protein is one row after TCRdb ran MiXCR on the PCR reads. Of roughly 570,000 distinct CDR3 sequences in the sample, over 25% were seen once. The specimen was PBMCs, collected before TCRalphabeta/CD19-depleted stem cell transplant. The receptors were sampled from a boy younger than two with Wiskott-Aldrich syndrome, due to receive a stem cell transplant.

The sample holds a few counts of this clonotype. The rearrangement links TRBV7-6 to TRBJ2-3; D is undetermined. CDR3 length: 14 amino acids. Germline CDR1 SGHVS, CDR2 FNYEAQ. Trimming cost V 2 bases and J 3 bases, with 9 bases left between them. CDR3 DNA sequence: TGTGCCAGCAGCTTAATCCCCAATACAGATACGCAGTATTTT. Protein product: CASSLIPNTDTQYF.

CDR3 amino acids: CASSLVSAGSTDTQYF. In DNA, the CDR3 is TGTGCCAGCAGCTTGGTATCAGCGGGCTCCACAGATACGCAGTATTTT. The V call is TRBV5-6, the J call TRBJ2-3, with D possibly TRBD2 on 6 matching bases. The V and J ends lost 0 bases and 2 bases respectively, with 13 bases between them. Germline-derived CDR1 and CDR2 are SGHDT and YYEEEE. This CDR3 spans 16 amino acids.

This sequence joins TRBV9 and TRBJ2-1, with TRBD1 as a possible D gene (5 bases). V shed 3 bases and J shed 11 bases, with 18 bases lying between them. The CDR3 has 14 residues. Germline loops: CDR1 SGDLS, CDR2 YYNGEE. The chain's CDR3 is CASSAQIGASKQFF. CDR3 bases: TGTGCCAGCAGCGCCCAAATTGGGGCCTCGAAGCAGTTCTTC.

This clonotype has more than one count but fewer than ten. The chain recombines TRBV6-1 with TRBJ2-7; no definite D call. V was trimmed by 7 bases and J by 0 bases, leaving 13 bases between them. Germline V gene sequence: CDR1 MNHNS, CDR2 SASEGT. The CDR3 totals 14 residues. CDR3 sequence reads: CASTIRRSSYEQYF. CDR3 DNA: TGTGCCAGCACCATCAGGAGAAGCTCCTACGAGCAGTACTTC.

This clonotype occurred a few times. V and J are TRBV7-8 and TRBJ2-3; 9 bases are shared with TRBD2. The germline gives CDR1 SGHVS, CDR2 FQNEAQ. The J segment lost 13 bases and the V segment lost 5 bases, leaving 7 bases of the junction unmatched. The CDR3 covers 12 residues. This CDR3 is CASSLLEREEYF. CDR3 DNA: TGTGCCAGCAGCCTGCTGGAGCGGGAGGAGTATTTT.

This clonotype was found a few times. The V call is TRBV5-1, the J call TRBJ2-5; the match to TRBD2 covers 11 bases. Trimming cost V 3 bases and J 2 bases; bases outside gene matches: 6. Germline V gene data show CDR1 as SGHRS and CDR2 as YFSETQ. The CDR3 contains 16 residues. CDR3 bases: TGCGCCAGCAGCTCCGGGGCTAGCGGGAGGCAAGAGACCCAGTACTTC. The encoded protein is CASSSGASGRQETQYF.

The rearrangement uses TRBV15 and TRBJ2-7; D remains unclear. Germline V gene sequence: CDR1 LNHNV, CDR2 YYDKDF (reference sequence). The V gene lost 5 bases and the J gene lost 4 bases, with 15 bases spanning the gap. This CDR3 region has 14 residues. The DNA of the CDR3 is TGTGCCACCAGCCCGAGAGGCCCAATTTACGAGCAGTACTTC. This encodes CATSPRGPIYEQYF.

This clonotype has a handful of counts. The gene calls are TRBV7-9 and TRBJ2-1; TRBD2 agrees at 11 bases. Germline CDR1 SEHNR, CDR2 FQNEAQ (reference sequence). V was pared by 0 bases and J by 10 bases, with 11 bases of the junction left unmatched. The CDR3 covers 17 residues. The CDR3 DNA reads as TGTGCCAGCAGCTTAGCGACAGGACTAGCGGGTTCTACAGAGCAGTTCTTC. This translates into CASSLATGLAGSTEQFF. The full variable domain, its missing parts supplied by reference TRBV7-9 and TRBJ2-1, is DTGVSQNPRHKITKRGQNVTFRCDPISEHNRLYWYRQTLGQGPEFLTYFQNEAQLEKSRLLSDRFSAERPKGSFSTLEIQRTEQGDSAMYLCASSLATGLAGSTEQFFGPGTRLTVL.

V is TRBV29-1 and J is TRBJ2-2; D is possibly TRBD2 (5 bases). The CDR3 runs to 17 residues. V was cut by 2 bases and J by 3 bases, with 19 bases left in between. Germline V CDR1 and CDR2: SQVTM, ANQGSEA. DNA for the CDR3: TGCAGCGTTGAAATTAACGGCGGGCTTCTGGACACCGGGGAGCTGTTTTTT. This translates into CSVEINGGLLDTGELFF.

The chain has TRBV20-1 and TRBJ2-1; TRBD2 matches 9 bases. CDR3 length: 15 amino acids. The junction had 6 bases not matched to a gene; V was cut back by 4 bases and J by 2 bases. The germline gives CDR1 DFQATT, CDR2 SNEGSKA (reference sequence). The DNA for the CDR3 is TGCAGTGCTACAAGCGGGGGGACACCCTACAATGAGCAGTTCTTC. Translating it yields CSATSGGTPYNEQFF.

The chain employs TRBV6-5 and TRBJ2-7; 7 nucleotides match TRBD1. The CDR3 totals 16 residues. Per the germline V gene, CDR1 is MNHEY and CDR2 is SVGAGI. V gave up 0 bases and J gave up 2 bases; unmatched junction bases: 7. CDR3 DNA: TGTGCCAGCAGTTACTCGTCGCCAGGGGGTCCCTACGAGCAGTACTTC. Translation: CASSYSSPGGPYEQYF.

V is TRBV7-2 and J is TRBJ2-7; D is unclear. The V and J ends lost 7 bases and 7 bases respectively, with 8 bases between them. There are 10 residues in the CDR3. Germline lookup yields CDR1 SGHTA and CDR2 FQGNSA. CDR3 protein: CASIPPEQYF. The CDR3 DNA reads TGTGCCAGCATCCCTCCGGAGCAGTACTTC.

This clonotype has just a few counts. This rearrangement joins TRBV2 to TRBJ1-5, with unresolved D. The length of the CDR3 is 13 residues. The germline V and J ends were trimmed by 2 bases and 5 bases, with 7 bases remaining between them. From germline, CDR1 is SNHLY and CDR2 FYNNEI. The chain's CDR3 is CASSEYSDQPQHF. DNA of the CDR3: TGTGCCAGCAGTGAATATAGTGATCAGCCCCAGCATTTT.

This chain connects TRBV15 to TRBJ2-5; the match to TRBD2 covers 8 bases. Germline loops: CDR1 LNHNV, CDR2 YYDKDF (reference sequence). V gave up 6 bases and J gave up 5 bases; unmatched junction bases: 8. The CDR3 spans 14 residues. The DNA of the CDR3 is TGTGCCACCAGAGACGCGGGGGGCGGGGAGACCCAGTACTTC. Amino acids: CATRDAGGGETQYF.

This clonotype was seen more than once but under ten times. The genes are TRBV5-1 and TRBJ2-2; D gene unclear. This CDR3 spans 16 amino acids. Between the trimmed V and J ends, which lost 1 base and 0 bases, there was a span of 10 bases. Germline loops: CDR1 SGHRS, CDR2 YFSETQ. The CDR3 region has the DNA TGCGCCAGCAGCTTGACTTCTGGCACGAACACCGGGGAGCTGTTTTTT. This codes for CASSLTSGTNTGELFF.

The chain couples TRBV24-1 to TRBJ2-1; 11 nucleotides line up with TRBD2. This CDR3 contains 16 residues. The V gene end was trimmed by 3 bases and the J gene end by 2 bases; junction bases not matched to a gene: 2. CDR1 and CDR2 from the germline V gene are KGHDR and SFDVKD. In DNA form, the CDR3 reads TGTGCCACCAGTGATCATAGCGGGAGGGCCTACAATGAGCAGTTCTTC. Translating gives CATSDHSGRAYNEQFF.

This CDR3 reads CSARDAREIDTQYF. CDR3 sequence (DNA): TGCAGTGCTAGAGATGCGCGGGAGATAGATACGCAGTATTTT. The V call is TRBV20-1, the J call TRBJ2-3; TRBD2 agrees at 7 bases. V was clipped by 0 bases and J by 5 bases; unmatched bases: 5. The CDR3 has 14 amino acids. Germline lookup yields CDR1 DFQATT and CDR2 SNEGSKA (reference sequence).

J is TRBJ2-5 and V is TRBV5-1; D is undetermined. The CDR3 loop spans 13 amino acids. Germline CDR1 reads SGHRS; CDR2 reads YFSETQ. V was cut by 0 bases and J by 7 bases, with 10 bases left in between. The CDR3 here is CASSLVGSRTQYF. The CDR3 DNA sequence: TGCGCCAGCAGCTTGGTAGGGTCACGGACCCAGTACTTC.

This clonotype showed up just a few times. This chain joins TRBV9 and TRBJ2-1; tentatively, D is TRBD2 (7 bases). CDR3 size: 16 residues. The V end lost 0 bases, the J end lost 9 bases, and 19 bases lay between the germline ends. Germline-derived CDR1 and CDR2 are SGDLS and YYNGEE. The CDR3 coding sequence is TGTGCCAGCAGCGTAGTGTCTAGCGGTAGGGGGGGTGAGCAGTTCTTC. Amino acids: CASSVVSSGRGGEQFF. Combining the CDR3 with reference TRBV9 and TRBJ2-1 gives the whole variable domain DSGVTQTPKHLITATGQRVTLRCSPRSGDLSVYWYQQSLDQGLQFLIQYYNGEERAKGNILERFSAQQFPDLHSELNLSSLELGDSALYFCASSVVSSGRGGEQFFGPGTRLTVL.

The V call is TRBV30, the J call TRBJ1-1, with TRBD1 matching 7 bases. The germline CDR1 and CDR2 sequences are GTSNPN and SVGIG (reference sequence). Unmatched junction bases numbered 11, after V lost 4 bases and J lost 0 bases. The CDR3 extends over 16 amino acids. CDR3 sequence: CAWNLLFRGMNTEAFF. CDR3 nucleotide sequence: TGTGCCTGGAACCTTCTATTCAGGGGGATGAACACTGAAGCTTTCTTT.

This clonotype occurred a few times. This chain connects TRBV5-1 to TRBJ2-5; 11 nucleotides line up with TRBD2. V lost 4 bases, J lost 0 bases, and 5 bases stayed unmatched. Per the germline V gene, CDR1 is SGHRS and CDR2 is YFSETQ. The CDR3 is 16 residues long. CDR3 nucleotides: TGCGCCAGCAGCCCCGGACTAGCGGGTTACCAAGAGACCCAGTACTTC. It yields the protein CASSPGLAGYQETQYF.

This clonotype occurred a few times. The CDR3 reads CASSPQGVFFYGYTF. As DNA, the CDR3 is TGTGCCAGCAGCCCACAGGGGGTTTTTTTCTATGGCTACACCTTC. The chain links TRBV14 to TRBJ1-2, with TRBD1 matching over 8 bases. CDR1 is SGHDN and CDR2 is FVKESK in the germline V gene. The CDR3 covers 15 residues. Unmatched junction bases numbered 8, after V lost 4 bases and J lost 4 bases.

The chain links TRBV29-1 to TRBJ2-2; D is undetermined. The CDR3 runs 13 residues. V was trimmed by 4 bases and J by 2 bases, leaving 8 bases between them. CDR1 is SQVTM, CDR2 ANQGSEA, per germline. The DNA for the CDR3 is TGCAGCGTTGTAAACTTTAACACCGGGGAGCTGTTTTTT. The encoded protein is CSVVNFNTGELFF.

The chain has TRBV18 and TRBJ1-2; D not certain. V was clipped by 0 bases and J by 4 bases, with 12 bases between them. CDR1 KGHSH and CDR2 LQKENI come from the germline V gene. This CDR3 is 15 amino acids long. CDR3 coding DNA: TGTGCCAGCTCACCACCGGCCCAGTTTACCTATGGCTACACCTTC. This encodes CASSPPAQFTYGYTF.

The V and J genes are TRBV5-1 and TRBJ2-2, with a weak D call TRBD2 (5 bases). The germline V and J ends were trimmed by 3 bases and 7 bases, with 19 bases remaining between them. CDR3 length equals 16 residues. Looked up from germline, CDR1 is SGHRS and CDR2 is YFSETQ. The CDR3 here is CASSSYTGISHGELFF. The CDR3 nucleotides read TGCGCCAGCAGCTCATATACCGGGATTTCGCACGGGGAGCTGTTTTTT.

This clonotype was seen a handful of times. V is TRBV28 and J is TRBJ2-7; D is uncertain. Trimming removed 5 bases at V and 7 bases at J, with 21 bases between. Germline values: CDR1 MDHEN, CDR2 SYDVKM. CDR3 size: 15 residues. The CDR3 sequence: CASSPQAPTFLEQYF. CDR3 nucleotide sequence: TGTGCCAGCAGTCCGCAGGCCCCCACCTTTCTGGAGCAGTACTTC.

The chain uses TRBV19 and TRBJ2-7; no clear D. V was cut by 2 bases and J by 0 bases, with 8 bases left in between. Germline V gene sequence: CDR1 LNHDA, CDR2 SQIVND (reference sequence). The CDR3 covers 14 residues. The CDR3 sequence: CASSIQASSYEQYF. The DNA for the CDR3 is TGTGCCAGTAGTATACAAGCTTCCTCCTACGAGCAGTACTTC.

J is TRBJ1-1 and V is TRBV12-3 or TRBV12-4; D unresolved. V lost 2 bases and J 4 bases, leaving 20 bases between the germline ends. This CDR3 has 17 amino acids. Here the CDR3 DNA reads TGTGCCAGCAGTTTATTTCGGACGGCCTCCTGGGGCACTGAAGCTTTCTTT. Residues: CASSLFRTASWGTEAFF.

The chain links TRBV24-1 to TRBJ2-1; 8 nucleotides match TRBD2. V was clipped by 7 bases and J by 5 bases; unmatched bases: 6. This CDR3 spans 14 amino acids. CDR1 and CDR2 (germline): KGHDR, SFDVKD. CDR3 DNA sequence: TGTGCCACCAGAGGCGGGAGGCCAGACAATGAGCAGTTCTTC. It translates to CATRGGRPDNEQFF.

The chain carries TRBV11-1 and TRBJ2-3; D possibly corresponds to TRBD2 (6 bases). The CDR3 is 15 amino acids. Trimming pared 5 bases from V and 0 bases from J, leaving 12 bases between. Germline values: CDR1 SGHAT, CDR2 FQDESV (reference sequence). CDR3 sequence (DNA): TGTGCCAGCAGCCCGAGACTAGTTAGCACAGATACGCAGTATTTT. Encoded protein: CASSPRLVSTDTQYF. Filled out from reference TRBV11-1 and TRBJ2-3, the complete variable domain reads EAEVAQSPRYKITEKSQAVAFWCDPISGHATLYWYRQILGQGPELLVQFQDESVVDDSQLPKDRFSAERLKGVDSTLKIQPAELGDSAMYLCASSPRLVSTDTQYFGPGTRLTVL.

The rearrangement joins TRBV5-1 to TRBJ2-1; 10 bases are shared with TRBD2. Germline CDR1 and CDR2: SGHRS and YFSETQ. The CDR3 has 17 residues. The V and J ends lost 0 bases and 8 bases, in that order; junction bases with no gene match: 11. The CDR3, as DNA: TGCGCCAGCAGCTTGGAGCCTAGCGGGAGCTTTTTCGATGAGCAGTTCTTC. Amino acid sequence: CASSLEPSGSFFDEQFF.

This rearrangement joins TRBV5-1 to TRBJ2-7, with D uncertain. Trimming removed 3 bases from V and 2 bases from J, with 12 bases in between. CDR3 length: 14 residues. From germline, CDR1 is SGHRS and CDR2 YFSETQ. CDR3 sequence: CASSWTGPTYEQYF. CDR3 bases: TGCGCCAGCAGCTGGACCGGGCCAACCTACGAGCAGTACTTC.